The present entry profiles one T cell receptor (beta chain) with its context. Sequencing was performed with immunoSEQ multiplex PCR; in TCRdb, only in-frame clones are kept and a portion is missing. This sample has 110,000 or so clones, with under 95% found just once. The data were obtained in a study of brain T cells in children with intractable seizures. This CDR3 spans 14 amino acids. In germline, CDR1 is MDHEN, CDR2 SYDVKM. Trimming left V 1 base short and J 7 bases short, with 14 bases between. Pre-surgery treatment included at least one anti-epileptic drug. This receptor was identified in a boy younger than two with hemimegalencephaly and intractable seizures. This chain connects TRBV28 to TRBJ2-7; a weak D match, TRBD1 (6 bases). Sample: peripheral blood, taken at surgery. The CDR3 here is CASSLLVRGREQYF. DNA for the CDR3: TGTGCCAGCAGTTTATTAGTCAGGGGAAGGGAGCAGTACTTC.